The source of this T cell receptor (beta chain) is a study of cytomegalovirus exposure and HLA in healthy donors. Primers included in the PCR were 60 Vbeta and 13 Jbeta primers. Assay: immunoSEQ multiplex PCR; the TCRdb copy retains only in-frame clones and omits some. The sample shows under 150,000 clones, around 82% of them seen only once. The germline gives CDR1 SEHNR, CDR2 FQNEAQ (reference sequence). Trimming took 11 bases from V and 2 from J; bases not matched to a gene: 5. The CDR3 loop spans 14 amino acids. This clone was found a few times. This TCR was recovered from a woman between 40 and 50 years old in good health and CMV-seropositive. The chain is built from TRBV7-9 and TRBJ2-2; 10 bases match TRBD1. The sequenced material came from PBMCs. This CDR3 is CAARTGGNTGELFF. The CDR3 nucleotides read TGTGCCGCGCGGACAGGGGGAAACACCGGGGAGCTGTTTTTT.